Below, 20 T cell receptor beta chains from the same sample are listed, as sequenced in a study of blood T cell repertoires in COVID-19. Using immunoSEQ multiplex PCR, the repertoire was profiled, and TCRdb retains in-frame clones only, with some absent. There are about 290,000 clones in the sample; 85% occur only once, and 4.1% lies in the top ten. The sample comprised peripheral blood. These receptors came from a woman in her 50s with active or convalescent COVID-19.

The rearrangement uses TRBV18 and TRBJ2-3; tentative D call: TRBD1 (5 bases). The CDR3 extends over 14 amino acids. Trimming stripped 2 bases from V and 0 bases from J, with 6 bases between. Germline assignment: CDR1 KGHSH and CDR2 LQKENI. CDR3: CASSPSGSTDTQYF. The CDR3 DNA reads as TGTGCCAGCTCACCATCAGGGAGCACAGATACGCAGTATTTT.

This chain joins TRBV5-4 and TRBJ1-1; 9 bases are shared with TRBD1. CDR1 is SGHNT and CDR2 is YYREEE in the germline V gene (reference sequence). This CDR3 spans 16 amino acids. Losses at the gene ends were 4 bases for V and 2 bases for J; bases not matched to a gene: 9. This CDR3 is CASSRPGTGTNTEAFF. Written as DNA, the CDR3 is TGTGCCAGCAGCCGTCCCGGGACAGGGACCAACACTGAAGCTTTCTTT.

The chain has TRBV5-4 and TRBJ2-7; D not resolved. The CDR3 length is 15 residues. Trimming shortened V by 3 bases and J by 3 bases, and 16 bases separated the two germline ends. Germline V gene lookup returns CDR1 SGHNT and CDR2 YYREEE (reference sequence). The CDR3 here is CASSSPAGKVYEQYF. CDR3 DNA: TGTGCCAGCAGCTCCCCCGCAGGCAAGGTCTACGAGCAGTACTTC.

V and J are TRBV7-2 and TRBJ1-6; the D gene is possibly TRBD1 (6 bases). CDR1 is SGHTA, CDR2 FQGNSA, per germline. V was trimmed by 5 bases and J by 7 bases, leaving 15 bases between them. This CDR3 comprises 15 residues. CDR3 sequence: CASSQSDSQNSPLHF. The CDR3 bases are TGTGCCAGCAGCCAATCGGACAGTCAAAATTCACCCCTCCACTTT.

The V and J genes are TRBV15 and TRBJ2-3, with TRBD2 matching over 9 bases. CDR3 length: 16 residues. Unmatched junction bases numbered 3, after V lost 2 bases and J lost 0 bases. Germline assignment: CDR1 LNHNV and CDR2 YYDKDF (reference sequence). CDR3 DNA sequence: TGTGCCACCAGCAGATCTAGCGGGGAGAGCACAGATACGCAGTATTTT. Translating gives CATSRSSGESTDTQYF.

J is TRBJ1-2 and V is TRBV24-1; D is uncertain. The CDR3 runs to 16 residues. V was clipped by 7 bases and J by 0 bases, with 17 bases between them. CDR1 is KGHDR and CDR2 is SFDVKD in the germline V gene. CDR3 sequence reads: CATSHPAGPTNYGYTF. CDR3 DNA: TGTGCCACCAGCCACCCAGCGGGCCCGACTAACTATGGCTACACCTTC.

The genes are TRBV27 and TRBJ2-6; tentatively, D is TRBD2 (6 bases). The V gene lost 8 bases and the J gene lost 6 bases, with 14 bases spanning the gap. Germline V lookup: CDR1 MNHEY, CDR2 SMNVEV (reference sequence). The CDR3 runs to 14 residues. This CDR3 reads CASGRGMEANVLTF. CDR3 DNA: TGTGCCAGCGGCCGGGGGATGGAGGCCAACGTCCTGACTTTC.

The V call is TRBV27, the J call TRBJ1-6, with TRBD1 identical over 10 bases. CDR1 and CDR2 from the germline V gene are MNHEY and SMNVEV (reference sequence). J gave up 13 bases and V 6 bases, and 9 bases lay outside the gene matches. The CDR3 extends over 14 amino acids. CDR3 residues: CASRSGTGDDPLHF. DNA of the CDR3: TGTGCCAGCAGATCCGGGACAGGGGATGATCCCCTCCACTTT.

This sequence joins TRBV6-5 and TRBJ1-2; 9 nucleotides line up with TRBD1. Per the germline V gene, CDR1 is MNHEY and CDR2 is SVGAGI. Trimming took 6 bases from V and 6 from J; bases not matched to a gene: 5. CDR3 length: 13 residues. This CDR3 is CASSRDRDHGYTF. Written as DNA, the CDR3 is TGTGCCAGCAGCCGGGACAGGGATCATGGCTACACCTTC.

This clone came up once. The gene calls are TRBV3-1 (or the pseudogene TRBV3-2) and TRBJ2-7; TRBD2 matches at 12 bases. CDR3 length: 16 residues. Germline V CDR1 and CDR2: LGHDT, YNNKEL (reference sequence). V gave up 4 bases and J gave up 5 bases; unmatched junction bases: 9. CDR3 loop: CASSRALAGGGNEQYF. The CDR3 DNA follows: TGTGCCAGCAGCCGTGCACTAGCGGGAGGCGGGAACGAGCAGTACTTC.

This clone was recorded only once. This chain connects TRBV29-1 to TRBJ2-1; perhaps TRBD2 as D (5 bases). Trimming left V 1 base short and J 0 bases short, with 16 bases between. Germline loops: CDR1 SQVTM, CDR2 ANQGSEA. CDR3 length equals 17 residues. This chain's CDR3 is CSVEVKGGQSSYNEQFF. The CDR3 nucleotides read TGCAGCGTTGAAGTAAAGGGCGGGCAGAGCTCCTACAATGAGCAGTTCTTC.

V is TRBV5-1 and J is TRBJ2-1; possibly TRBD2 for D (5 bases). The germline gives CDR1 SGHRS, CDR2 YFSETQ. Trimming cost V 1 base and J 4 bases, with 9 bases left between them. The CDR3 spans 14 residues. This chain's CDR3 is CASSLSGGYNEQFF. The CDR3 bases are TGCGCCAGCAGCTTGTCAGGCGGGTACAATGAGCAGTTCTTC.

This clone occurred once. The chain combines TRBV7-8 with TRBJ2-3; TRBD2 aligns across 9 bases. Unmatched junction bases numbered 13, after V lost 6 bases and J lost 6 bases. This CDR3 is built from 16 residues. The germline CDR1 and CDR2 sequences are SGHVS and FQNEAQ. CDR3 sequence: CASSGRREGRGDTQYF. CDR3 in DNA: TGTGCCAGCAGTGGGAGGCGGGAGGGCCGAGGGGATACGCAGTATTTT.

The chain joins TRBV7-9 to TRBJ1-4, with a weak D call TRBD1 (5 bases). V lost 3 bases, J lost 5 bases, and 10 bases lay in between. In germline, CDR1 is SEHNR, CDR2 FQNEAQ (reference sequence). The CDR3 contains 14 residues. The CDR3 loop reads CASSFSRVNEKLFF. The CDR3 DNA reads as TGTGCCAGCAGCTTTAGCAGGGTCAATGAAAAACTGTTTTTT.

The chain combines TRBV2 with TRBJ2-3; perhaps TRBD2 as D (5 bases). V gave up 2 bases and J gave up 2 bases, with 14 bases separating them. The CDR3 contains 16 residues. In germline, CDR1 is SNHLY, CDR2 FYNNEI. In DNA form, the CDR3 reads TGTGCCAGCAGTGAAACGAGCGGAAGAAACACAGATACGCAGTATTTT. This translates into CASSETSGRNTDTQYF.

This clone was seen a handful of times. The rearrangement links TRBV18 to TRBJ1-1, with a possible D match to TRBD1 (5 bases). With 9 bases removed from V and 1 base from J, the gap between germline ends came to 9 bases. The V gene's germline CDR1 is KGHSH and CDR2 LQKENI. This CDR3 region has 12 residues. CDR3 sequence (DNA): TGTGCCAGTTCTCAGGGGAACACTGAAGCTTTCTTT. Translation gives CASSQGNTEAFF.

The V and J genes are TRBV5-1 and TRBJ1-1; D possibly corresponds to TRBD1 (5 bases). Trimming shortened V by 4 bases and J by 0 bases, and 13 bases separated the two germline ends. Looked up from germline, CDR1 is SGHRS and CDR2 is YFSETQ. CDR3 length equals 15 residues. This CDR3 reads CASSPTKGVNTEAFF. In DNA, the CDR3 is TGCGCCAGCAGCCCAACGAAAGGGGTGAACACTGAAGCTTTCTTT.

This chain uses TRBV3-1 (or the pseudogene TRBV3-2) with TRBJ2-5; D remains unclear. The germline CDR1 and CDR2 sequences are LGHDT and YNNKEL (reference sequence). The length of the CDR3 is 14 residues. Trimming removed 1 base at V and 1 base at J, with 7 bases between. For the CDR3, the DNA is TGTGCCAGCAGCCAAGTGGGCCTCCAAGAGACCCAGTACTTC. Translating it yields CASSQVGLQETQYF.

CDR3 bases: TGTGCCAGCACTGTGGGGACAGCGTCCTACGAGCAGTACTTC. This codes for CASTVGTASYEQYF. The chain employs TRBV2 and TRBJ2-7, with 7 nucleotides matching TRBD1. Per the germline V gene, CDR1 is SNHLY and CDR2 is FYNNEI. The CDR3 has 14 amino acids. After removal of 7 bases from V and 1 base from J, the junction contained 7 bases not matched to a gene.

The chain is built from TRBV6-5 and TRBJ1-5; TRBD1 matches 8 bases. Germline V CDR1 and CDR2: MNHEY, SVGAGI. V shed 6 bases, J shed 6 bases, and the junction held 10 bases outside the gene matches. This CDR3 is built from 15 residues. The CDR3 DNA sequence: TGTGCCAGCAGCCAGACAGGGGACCTAAGTCAGCCCCAGCATTTT. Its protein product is CASSQTGDLSQPQHF.